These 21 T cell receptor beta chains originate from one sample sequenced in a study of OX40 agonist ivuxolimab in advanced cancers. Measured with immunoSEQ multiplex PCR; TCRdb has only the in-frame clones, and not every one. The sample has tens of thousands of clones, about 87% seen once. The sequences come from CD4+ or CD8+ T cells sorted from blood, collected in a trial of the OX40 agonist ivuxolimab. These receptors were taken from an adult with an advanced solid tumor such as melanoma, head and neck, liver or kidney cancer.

The CDR3 DNA reads TGTGCCAGCAGCCCGGGTGGGGCCTGGACCGGGGAGCTGTTTTTT. Amino acids: CASSPGGAWTGELFF. The chain carries TRBV5-6 and TRBJ2-2; possible D gene TRBD1, 5 bases. This CDR3 has 15 amino acids. Germline lookup yields CDR1 SGHDT and CDR2 YYEEEE. Trimming removed 4 bases at V and 5 bases at J, with 15 bases between.

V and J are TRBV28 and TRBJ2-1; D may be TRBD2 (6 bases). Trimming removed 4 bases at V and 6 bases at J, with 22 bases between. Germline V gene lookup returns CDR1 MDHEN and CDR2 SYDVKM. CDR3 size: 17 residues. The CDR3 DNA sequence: TGTGCCAGCAGTTACCAACCGGGACTCGCCGAGCTCAATGAGCAGTTCTTC. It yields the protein CASSYQPGLAELNEQFF.

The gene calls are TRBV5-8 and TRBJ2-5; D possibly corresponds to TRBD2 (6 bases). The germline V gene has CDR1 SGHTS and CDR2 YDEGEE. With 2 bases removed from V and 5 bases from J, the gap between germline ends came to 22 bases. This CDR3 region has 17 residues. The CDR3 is CASSFGGVAGSGETQYF. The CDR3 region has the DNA TGTGCCAGCAGCTTTGGCGGGGTGGCGGGATCAGGGGAGACCCAGTACTTC.

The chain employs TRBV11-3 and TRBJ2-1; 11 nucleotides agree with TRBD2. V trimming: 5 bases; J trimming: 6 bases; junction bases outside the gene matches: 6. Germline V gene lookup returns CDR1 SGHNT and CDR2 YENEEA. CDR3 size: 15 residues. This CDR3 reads CASSLLAGVVNEQFF. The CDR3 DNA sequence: TGTGCCAGCAGCCTACTAGCGGGAGTGGTCAATGAGCAGTTCTTC.

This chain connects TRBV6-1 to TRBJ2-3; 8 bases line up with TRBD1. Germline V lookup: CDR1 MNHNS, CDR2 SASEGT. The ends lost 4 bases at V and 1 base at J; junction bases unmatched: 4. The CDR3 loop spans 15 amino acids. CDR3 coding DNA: TGTGCCAGCAGTGCCCGGACAGGGCGCACAGATACGCAGTATTTT. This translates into CASSARTGRTDTQYF.

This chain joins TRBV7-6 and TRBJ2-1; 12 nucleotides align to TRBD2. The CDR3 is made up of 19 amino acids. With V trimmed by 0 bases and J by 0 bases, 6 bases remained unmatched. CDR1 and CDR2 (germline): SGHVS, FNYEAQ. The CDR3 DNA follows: TGTGCCAGCAGCTTAGCACTAGCGGGAGGCCGGAGCTCCTACAATGAGCAGTTCTTC. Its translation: CASSLALAGGRSSYNEQFF.

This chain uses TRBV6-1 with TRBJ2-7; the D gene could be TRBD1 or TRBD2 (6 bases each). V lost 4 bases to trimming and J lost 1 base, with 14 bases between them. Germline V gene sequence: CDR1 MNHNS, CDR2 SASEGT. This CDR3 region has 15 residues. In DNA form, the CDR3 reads TGTGCCAGCAGTGCCCCCAGGGGAGGTTCCTACGAGCAGTACTTC. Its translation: CASSAPRGGSYEQYF.

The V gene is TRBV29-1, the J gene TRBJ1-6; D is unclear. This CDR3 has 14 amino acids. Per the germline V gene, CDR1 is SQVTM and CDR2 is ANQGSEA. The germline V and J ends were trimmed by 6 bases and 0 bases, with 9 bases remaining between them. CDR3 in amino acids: CSVSSSSYNSPLHF. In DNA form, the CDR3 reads TGCAGCGTGTCCTCGAGCTCCTATAATTCACCCCTCCACTTT.

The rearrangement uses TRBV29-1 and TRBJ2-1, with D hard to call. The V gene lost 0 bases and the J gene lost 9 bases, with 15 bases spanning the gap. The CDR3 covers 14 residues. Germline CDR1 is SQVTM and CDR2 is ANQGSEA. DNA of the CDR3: TGCAGCGTTGAAGATCAGATAAGGAGTGGTGAGCAGTTCTTC. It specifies CSVEDQIRSGEQFF.

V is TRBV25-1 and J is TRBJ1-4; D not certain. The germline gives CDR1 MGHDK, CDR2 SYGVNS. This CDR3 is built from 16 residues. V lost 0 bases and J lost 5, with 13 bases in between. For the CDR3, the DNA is TGTGCCAGCAGTGAATACGGGTTTTCCGGAAATGAAAAACTGTTTTTT. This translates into CASSEYGFSGNEKLFF.

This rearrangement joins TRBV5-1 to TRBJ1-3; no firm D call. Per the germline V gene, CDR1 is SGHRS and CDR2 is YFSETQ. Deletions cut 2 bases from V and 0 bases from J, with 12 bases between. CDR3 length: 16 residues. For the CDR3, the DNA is TGCGCCAGCAGCTTAGGGCGTATAGGCTCTGGAAACACCATATATTTT. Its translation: CASSLGRIGSGNTIYF.

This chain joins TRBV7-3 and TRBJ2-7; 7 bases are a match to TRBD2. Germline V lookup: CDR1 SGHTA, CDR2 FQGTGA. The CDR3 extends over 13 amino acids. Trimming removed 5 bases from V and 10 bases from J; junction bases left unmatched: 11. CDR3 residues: CASSPLGLGRQYF. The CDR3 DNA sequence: TGTGCCAGCAGCCCCCTCGGACTAGGCCGCCAGTACTTC.

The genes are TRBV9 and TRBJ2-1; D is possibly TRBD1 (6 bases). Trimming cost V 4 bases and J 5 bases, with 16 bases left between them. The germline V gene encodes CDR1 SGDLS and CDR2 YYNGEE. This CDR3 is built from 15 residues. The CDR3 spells CASSFTGMSNNEQFF. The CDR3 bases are TGTGCCAGCAGCTTTACAGGGATGTCAAACAATGAGCAGTTCTTC.

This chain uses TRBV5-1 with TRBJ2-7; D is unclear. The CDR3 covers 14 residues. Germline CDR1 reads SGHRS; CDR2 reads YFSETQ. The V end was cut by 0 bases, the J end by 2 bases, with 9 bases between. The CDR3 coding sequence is TGCGCCAGCAGCTTGGGCGCTGATCCCTACGAGCAGTACTTC. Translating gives CASSLGADPYEQYF.

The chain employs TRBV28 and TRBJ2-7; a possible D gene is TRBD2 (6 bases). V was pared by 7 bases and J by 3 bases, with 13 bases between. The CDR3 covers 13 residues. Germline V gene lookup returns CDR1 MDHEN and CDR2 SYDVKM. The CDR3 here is CASTAPGLYEQYF. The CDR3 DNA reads TGTGCCAGCACAGCGCCGGGACTCTACGAGCAGTACTTC.

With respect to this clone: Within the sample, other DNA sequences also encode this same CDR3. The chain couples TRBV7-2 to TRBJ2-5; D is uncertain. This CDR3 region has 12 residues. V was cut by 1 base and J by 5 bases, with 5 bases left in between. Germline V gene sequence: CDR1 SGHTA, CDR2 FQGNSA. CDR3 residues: CASSLVGETQYF. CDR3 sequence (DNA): TGTGCCAGCAGCTTAGTCGGCGAGACCCAGTACTTC.

The CDR3 DNA sequence: TGTGCCAGCAGTCACATAGCGGGAGGGCGGTCCTACAATGAGCAGTTCTTC. Amino acids: CASSHIAGGRSYNEQFF. The chain couples TRBV27 to TRBJ2-1; 11 positions agree with TRBD2. The CDR3 totals 17 residues. Looked up from germline, CDR1 is MNHEY and CDR2 is SMNVEV (reference sequence). The V gene end was trimmed by 5 bases and the J gene end by 1 base; junction bases not matched to a gene: 7.

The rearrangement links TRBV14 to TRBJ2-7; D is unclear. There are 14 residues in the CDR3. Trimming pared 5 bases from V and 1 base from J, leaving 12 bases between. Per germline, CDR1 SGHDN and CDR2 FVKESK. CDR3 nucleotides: TGTGCCAGCAGCGTACGTGGGGATTCCTACGAGCAGTACTTC. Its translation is CASSVRGDSYEQYF.

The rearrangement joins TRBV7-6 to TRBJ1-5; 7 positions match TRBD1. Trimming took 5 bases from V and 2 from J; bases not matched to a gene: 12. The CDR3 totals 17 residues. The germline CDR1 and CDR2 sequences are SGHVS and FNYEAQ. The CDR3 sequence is CASSGTVRAAGNQPQHF. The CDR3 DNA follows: TGTGCCAGCAGCGGGACAGTCCGGGCCGCGGGCAATCAGCCCCAGCATTTT.

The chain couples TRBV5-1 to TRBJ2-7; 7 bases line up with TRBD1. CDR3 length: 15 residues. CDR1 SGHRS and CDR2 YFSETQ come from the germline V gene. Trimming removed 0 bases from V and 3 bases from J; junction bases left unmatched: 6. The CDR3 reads CASSLGAGGLYEQYF. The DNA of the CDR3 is TGCGCCAGCAGCTTGGGAGCAGGGGGTCTCTACGAGCAGTACTTC.

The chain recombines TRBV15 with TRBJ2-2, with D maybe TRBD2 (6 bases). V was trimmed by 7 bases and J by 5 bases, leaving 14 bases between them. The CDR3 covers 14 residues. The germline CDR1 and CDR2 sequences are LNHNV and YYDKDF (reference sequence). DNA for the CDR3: TGTGCCACCAAGCCGCCGGGGGTTACCGGGGAGCTGTTTTTT. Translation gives CATKPPGVTGELFF. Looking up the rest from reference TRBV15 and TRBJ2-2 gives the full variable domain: DAMVIQNPRYQVTQFGKPVTLSCSQTLNHNVMYWYQQKSSQAPKLLFHYYDKDFNNEADTPDNFQSRRPNTSFCFLDIRSPGLGDTAMYLCATKPPGVTGELFFGEGSRLTVL.